Listed below are T cell receptor beta chains from one sample, sequenced in a study of blood T cell repertoires in COVID-19. Data came from immunoSEQ multiplex PCR; TCRdb stores just in-frame clones and leaves some out. The table shows over 350,000 clones, with about 87% occurring only once. Sequenced sample: PBMCs or T cells enriched from blood (not recorded which). These receptor sequences come from a woman aged 50 to 65 who had recovered from COVID-19. The CDR3 runs from the conserved cysteine through the conserved F or W. A D gene is named only where the DNA matches it firmly. Clone size is not always given. Where it is, it says once, few, many or a class for expanded clones.

clone size	V gene	D gene	J gene	CDR3 protein	CDR3 DNA
once	TRBV10-3	NA	TRBJ1-2	CAISEGNAGDGYTF	TGTGCCATCAGTGAGGGTAACGCGGGGGATGGCTACACCTTC
NA	TRBV4-1	TRBD2	TRBJ2-1	CASSQAVWASGGAMDEQFF	TGCGCCAGCAGCCAAGCGGTTTGGGCTAGCGGGGGGGCAATGGATGAGCAGTTCTTC
NA	TRBV4-3	NA	TRBJ2-7	CASSQDSGQPYEQYF	TGCGCCAGCAGCCAAGATTCTGGGCAGCCCTACGAGCAGTACTTC
NA	TRBV20-1	TRBD1	TRBJ1-1	CSASWDRGTEAFF	TGCAGTGCTAGTTGGGACAGGGGGACTGAAGCTTTCTTT
NA	TRBV4-2	NA	TRBJ2-3	CASSQDRGATDTQYF	TGTGCCAGCAGCCAAGATCGGGGGGCCACAGATACGCAGTATTTT
NA	TRBV2	NA	TRBJ1-5	CASSETVSNQPQHF	TGTGCCAGCAGTGAGACAGTTAGCAATCAGCCCCAGCATTTT
NA	TRBV4-2	NA	TRBJ2-3	CASSQDRYLGTQYF	TGTGCCAGCAGCCAAGACAGGTACCTGGGTACGCAGTATTTT
NA	TRBV4-2	NA	TRBJ1-2	CASSQDSVGKVYGYTF	TGTGCCAGCAGCCAAGATAGCGTTGGTAAGGTCTATGGCTACACCTTC
few	TRBV6-5	TRBD1	TRBJ1-6	CASGQAKDSPLHF	TGTGCCAGCGGACAGGCCAAGGATTCACCCCTCCACTTT
NA	TRBV7-7	TRBD1	TRBJ1-5	CASSSDRGMGPQPQHF	TGTGCTAGCAGCTCAGACAGGGGTATGGGTCCTCAGCCCCAGCATTTT
NA	TRBV11-1	NA	TRBJ2-7	CASSSGTYEQYF	TGTGCCAGCAGCTCCGGGACATACGAGCAGTACTTC
once	TRBV6-5	TRBD2	TRBJ2-2	CASKSPSGDTGELFF	TGTGCCAGCAAAAGCCCTAGCGGGGACACCGGGGAGCTGTTTTTT
NA	TRBV2	NA	TRBJ1-5	CASSEGGPQHF	TGTGCCAGCAGTGAGGGGGGGCCCCAGCATTTT
NA	TRBV4-2	TRBD2	TRBJ2-1	CASSSMGLAGGLNEQFF	TGTGCCAGCAGCAGCATGGGACTAGCGGGGGGACTCAATGAGCAGTTCTTC
NA	TRBV20-1	NA	TRBJ1-5	CSASYAGDNQPQHF	TGCAGTGCTAGTTATGCAGGGGACAATCAGCCCCAGCATTTT
NA	TRBV6-5	NA	TRBJ2-4	CASSTLTGSKNIQYF	TGTGCCAGCAGTACCTTGACAGGTTCCAAAAACATTCAGTACTTC
NA	TRBV12-3/TRBV12-4	NA	TRBJ1-5	CASSLRDNQPQHF	TGTGCCAGCAGTTTACGGGACAATCAGCCCCAGCATTTT
NA	TRBV6-5	NA	TRBJ2-4	CASRQVNIQYF	TGTGCCAGTAGACAGGTAAACATTCAGTACTTC
NA	TRBV9	TRBD1	TRBJ1-2	CASSGGQGDYGYTF	TGTGCCAGCAGCGGAGGACAGGGCGACTATGGCTACACCTTC
NA	TRBV2	NA	TRBJ2-1	CASNIGLDEQFF	TGTGCCAGCAATATTGGGCTGGATGAGCAGTTCTTC
NA	TRBV28	NA	TRBJ2-5	CASSLRELQETQYF	TGTGCCAGCAGTTTACGGGAGCTCCAAGAGACCCAGTACTTC
NA	TRBV4-1	TRBD2	TRBJ2-7	CASSHQGLAVSYEQYF	TGCGCCAGCAGCCACCAGGGACTAGCTGTCTCCTACGAGCAGTACTTC
NA	TRBV27	NA	TRBJ1-4	CASSRGEGELFF	TGTGCCAGCAGTAGGGGTGAGGGGGAACTGTTTTTT
once	TRBV18	NA	TRBJ1-4	CASSSGLNEKLFF	TGTGCCAGCTCGTCGGGACTTAATGAAAAACTGTTTTTT
NA	TRBV29-1	TRBD1	TRBJ2-2	CSATGDLVTGELFF	TGCAGCGCGACAGGGGATCTGGTCACCGGGGAGCTGTTTTTT
few	TRBV13	NA	TRBJ1-1	CASSLRRMDRLNTEAFF	TGTGCCAGCAGCCTACGACGGATGGACAGACTGAACACTGAAGCTTTCTTT
NA	TRBV30	TRBD1	TRBJ2-7	CAWSGTGGYEQYF	TGTGCCTGGTCCGGGACAGGGGGGTACGAGCAGTACTTC
NA	TRBV27	TRBD1	TRBJ1-1	CASSTGGMNTEAFF	TGTGCCAGCAGTACAGGGGGAATGAACACTGAAGCTTTCTTT
NA	TRBV6-5	NA	TRBJ1-2	CASSPTKGNGYTF	TGTGCCAGCAGTCCCACGAAGGGGAATGGCTACACCTTC
NA	TRBV7-2	TRBD2	TRBJ2-5	CASSLGLAAGGTQYF	TGTGCCAGCAGCTTGGGACTAGCGGCGGGGGGGACCCAGTACTTC
NA	TRBV27	TRBD1	TRBJ1-1	CASSRQGNTEAFF	TGTGCCAGCAGCAGACAGGGAAACACTGAAGCTTTCTTT
NA	TRBV27	NA	TRBJ2-7	CASSSPFGNYEQYF	TGTGCCAGCAGCTCCCCTTTTGGCAACTACGAGCAGTACTTC
NA	TRBV6-5	NA	TRBJ1-5	CASSAGGRGQPQHF	TGTGCCAGCAGCGCCGGGGGGCGCGGTCAGCCCCAGCATTTT
once	TRBV6-5	TRBD1	TRBJ1-6	CASNRQGGNSPLHF	TGTGCCAGCAATCGACAGGGTGGGAATTCACCCCTCCACTTT
NA	TRBV5-8	TRBD2	TRBJ2-2	CASSFDSGGLNTGELFF	TGTGCCAGCAGCTTTGACAGCGGGGGCCTCAACACCGGGGAGCTGTTTTTT
NA	TRBV5-1	TRBD1	TRBJ1-6	CASSPSSSGTGNSPLHF	TGCGCCAGCAGCCCTAGCTCCTCCGGGACAGGTAATTCACCCCTCCACTTT
NA	TRBV7-2	NA	TRBJ1-3	CASSLGASSGNTIYF	TGTGCCAGCAGCTTAGGAGCGAGCTCTGGAAACACCATATATTTT
NA	TRBV7-2	NA	TRBJ2-1	CASSVGLLGSEQFF	TGTGCCAGCAGCGTAGGACTTCTGGGTTCCGAGCAGTTCTTC
NA	TRBV2	NA	TRBJ1-3	CASEDSNSGNTIYF	TGTGCCAGCGAGGACAGCAACTCTGGAAACACCATATATTTT
NA	TRBV6-5	NA	TRBJ1-6	CASSSSRNSPLHF	TGTGCCAGCAGTTCCTCGCGGAATTCACCCCTCCACTTT
NA	TRBV21-1	NA	TRBJ2-7	CASSRRYRGPSYEQYF	TGTGCCAGCAGCAGAAGATACAGGGGGCCCTCCTACGAGCAGTACTTC
NA	TRBV7-9	TRBD1	TRBJ2-7	CASSPRGTAYEQYF	TGTGCCAGCAGCCCTAGGGGGACAGCCTACGAGCAGTACTTC
NA	TRBV4-3	TRBD2	TRBJ2-5	CASSPGLAIAETQYF	TGCGCCAGCAGCCCAGGACTAGCCATCGCAGAGACCCAGTACTTC
NA	TRBV7-8	NA	TRBJ1-5	CASSWGTATQGQPQHF	TGTGCCAGCAGCTGGGGGACCGCTACACAGGGTCAGCCCCAGCATTTT
NA	TRBV6-5	NA	TRBJ1-2	CASTSKQGFGYTF	TGTGCCAGCACCTCTAAGCAGGGTTTTGGCTACACCTTC
NA	TRBV6-5	TRBD2	TRBJ2-7	CASSYLAGVNEQYF	TGTGCCAGCAGTTACTTAGCGGGGGTCAACGAGCAGTACTTC
NA	TRBV19	TRBD1	TRBJ1-5	CASSRGQGRNQPQHF	TGTGCCAGTAGTAGGGGACAGGGGCGAAATCAGCCCCAGCATTTT
NA	TRBV6-2/TRBV6-3	NA	TRBJ2-1	CASSYSLVVQFF	TGTGCCAGCAGTTACTCACTAGTCGTGCAGTTCTTC
once	TRBV4-3	NA	TRBJ1-1	CASSQDQRMMNTEAFF	TGCGCCAGCAGCCAAGATCAGCGGATGATGAACACTGAAGCTTTCTTT
NA	TRBV7-9	NA	TRBJ1-2	CASSRPGGDDYTF	TGTGCCAGCAGCCGCCCGGGTGGCGATGACTACACCTTC
few	TRBV10-1	TRBD1	TRBJ1-5	CASHFPQGRQPQHF	TGCGCCTCTCATTTCCCACAGGGGAGGCAGCCCCAGCATTTT
once	TRBV3-1/TRBV3-2	NA	TRBJ2-1	CASSQDLYNEQFF	TGTGCCAGCAGCCAAGATCTCTACAATGAGCAGTTCTTC
once	TRBV7-2	TRBD1	TRBJ1-3	CASSSTGTASGNTIYF	TGTGCCAGCAGCTCAACCGGGACAGCCTCTGGAAACACCATATATTTT
NA	TRBV5-6	NA	TRBJ1-2	CASIPTGRYGYTF	TGTGCCAGCATTCCTACAGGGAGATATGGCTACACCTTC